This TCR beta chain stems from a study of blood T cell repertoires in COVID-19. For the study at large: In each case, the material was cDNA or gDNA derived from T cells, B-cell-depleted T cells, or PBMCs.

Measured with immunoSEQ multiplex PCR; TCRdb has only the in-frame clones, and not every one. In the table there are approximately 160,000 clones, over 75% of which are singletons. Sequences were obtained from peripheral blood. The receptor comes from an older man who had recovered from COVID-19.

CDR3 DNA sequence: TGTGCCAGCAGAACCGGGACAGGGGATTCTCAGTACTTC. It translates to CASRTGTGDSQYF. The rearrangement joins TRBV11-2 to TRBJ2-7; 10 bases map to TRBD1. Germline V CDR1 and CDR2: SGHAT, FQNNGV. The CDR3 length is 13 residues. The V gene end was trimmed by 6 bases and the J gene end by 10 bases; junction bases not matched to a gene: 9. Variable domain in full (rest from reference TRBV11-2 and TRBJ2-7): EAGVAQSPRYKIIEKRQSVAFWCNPISGHATLYWYQQILGQGPKLLIQFQNNGVVDDSQLPKDRFSAERLKGVDSTLKIQPAKLEDSAVYLCASRTGTGDSQYFGPGTRLTVT.